This record concerns one TCR beta chain sequence. What this receptor recognizes is not known. No much larger clone is present one base from it, and per-base qualities are unavailable. This sample is part of a study of blood T cell repertoires in COVID-19 (dated by TCRdb to about 2020). Some background on the complete study: Samples covering the acute and convalescent phases of COVID-19 were provided by collaborators in the United States, Italy and Spain. The prospective study material was composed of cDNA or gDNA derived from T cells, B-cell-depleted T cells, or PBMCs. The dataset comprised deeply sampled blood TCRbeta repertoires from subjects exposed to, actively infected with, or recovered from COVID-19. The repertoires were released in a freely available public database intended as a resource for research on the immune response to SARS-CoV-2. Samples came from the ongoing ImmuneRACE study (first 160 participants) plus 1,254 subjects from 6 global collaborators. Sample metadata almost always included a de-identified subject ID, COVID-19 status, age in years and sex. Where HLA class I and class II types were available, the types were taken from metadata supplied by the sample provider, not from assay-based typing.

The CDR3, from cysteine to phenylalanine, totals 16 residues. Only CDR3 DNA remains: 48 bases, in frame from the first base. Trimming at the junction amounts to 2 bases on V and 3 bases on J, and the germline ends lie 16 bases apart. The germline V gene encodes CDR1 MGHDK and CDR2 SYGVNS. TCRbeta CDR3 regions were amplified from genomic DNA using the immunoSEQ Assay, a bias-controlled multiplex PCR. As for how the authors treated the data: Within the assay, amplification of reference gene primers was used to estimate how many nucleated cells each sample contained. To quantify the absolute abundance of each unique TCRbeta CDR3 rearrangement, sequence reads were collapsed and filtered. Productive Simpson clonality was computed per sample as the square root of Simpson's diversity index over productive rearrangements. The table comes from immuneACCESS by way of TCRdb, which keeps in-frame sequences with V and J called. Part of the clones is missing from these tables; in studies checked, under half for an unresolved V gene and the rest for unknown reasons. V and J calls plus clone size are reproduced from that table; the DNA served to infer D and trimming. Present in this sample are about 250,000 clones, roughly 86% of which were seen just once. Less than 4.5% of the sample goes to the ten largest clones.

On the study overall, not on this receptor specifically: The quantity of clinical and demographic metadata differed by source and by participant and was supplied without curation.

Whole blood was collected in K2EDTA tubes by collaborating institutions according to the institutions' own protocols. For TCRbeta analysis, collaborators shipped samples as frozen whole blood, isolated PBMCs, or DNA extracted from either of those sample types. Source material: peripheral blood. The chain is made from TRBV25-1 and TRBJ1-2; the D gene is perhaps TRBD1, on 6 matching bases. The receptor's source is a man aged 50 to 59 with acute or convalescent COVID-19. In nucleotide form, the sequence is TGTGCCAGCAGTGAAGGGAGACAGGCCGCCTACTATGGCTACACCTTC. Its protein reads: CASSEGRQAAYYGYTF.